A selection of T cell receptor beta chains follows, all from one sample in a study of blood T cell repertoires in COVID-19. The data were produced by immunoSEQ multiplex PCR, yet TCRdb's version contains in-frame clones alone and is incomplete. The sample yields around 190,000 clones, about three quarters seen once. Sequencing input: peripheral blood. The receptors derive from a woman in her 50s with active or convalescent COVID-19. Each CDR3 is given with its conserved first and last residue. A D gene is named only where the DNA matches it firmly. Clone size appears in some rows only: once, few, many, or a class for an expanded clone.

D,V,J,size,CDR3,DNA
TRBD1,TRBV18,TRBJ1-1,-,CASSPDTGGTEAFF,TGTGCCAGCTCACCAGACACAGGGGGCACTGAAGCTTTCTTT
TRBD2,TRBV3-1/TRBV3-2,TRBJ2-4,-,CASSQGLAGQYF,TGTGCCAGCAGCCAAGGACTAGCCGGACAGTACTTC
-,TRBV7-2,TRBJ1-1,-,CASSLGWGSNTEAFF,TGTGCCAGCAGCTTAGGCTGGGGCTCGAACACTGAAGCTTTCTTT
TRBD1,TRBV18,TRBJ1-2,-,CASSPLLKGTGTNYGYTF,TGTGCCAGCTCCCCTCTACTTAAAGGGACAGGAACTAACTATGGCTACACCTTC
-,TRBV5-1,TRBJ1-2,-,CASSLSQGSANYGYTF,TGCGCCAGCAGCTTATCCCAGGGATCAGCTAACTATGGCTACACCTTC
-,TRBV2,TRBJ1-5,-,CASSLGGAGGQPQHF,TGTGCCAGCAGCCTTGGGGGGGCCGGCGGTCAGCCCCAGCATTTT
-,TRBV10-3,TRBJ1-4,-,CAISENSINEKLFF,TGTGCCATCAGTGAGAATTCTATTAATGAAAAACTGTTTTTT
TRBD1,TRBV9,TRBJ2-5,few,CASSTLDRGGVTQYF,TGTGCCAGCAGCACCCTGGACAGGGGAGGGGTGACCCAGTACTTC
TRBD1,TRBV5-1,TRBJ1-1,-,CASSLEGTGVDEAFF,TGCGCCAGCAGCTTGGAAGGGACAGGGGTTGATGAAGCTTTCTTT
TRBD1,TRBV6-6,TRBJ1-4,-,CASRATGGIEKLFF,TGTGCCAGCAGGGCGACAGGGGGGATTGAAAAACTGTTTTTT
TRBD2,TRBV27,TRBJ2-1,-,CASSSLAGPYNEQFF,TGTGCCAGCAGTTCACTAGCGGGACCCTACAATGAGCAGTTCTTC
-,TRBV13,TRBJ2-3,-,CASSLDGARGGTDTQYF,TGTGCCAGCAGCTTAGATGGCGCCAGAGGTGGCACAGATACGCAGTATTTT
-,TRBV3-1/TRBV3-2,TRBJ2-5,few,CASSRAQPGETQYF,TGTGCCAGCAGTCGAGCCCAGCCGGGAGAGACCCAGTACTTC
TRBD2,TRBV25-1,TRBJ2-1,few,CAIPGELAFVEQFF,TGTGCCATCCCAGGCGAACTAGCGTTTGTTGAGCAGTTCTTC
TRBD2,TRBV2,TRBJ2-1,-,CASTGTSGYNEQFF,TGTGCCAGCACCGGGACTAGCGGATACAATGAGCAGTTCTTC
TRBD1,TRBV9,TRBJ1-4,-,CASSVTGTGNEKLFF,TGTGCCAGCAGCGTAACCGGGACAGGGAATGAAAAACTGTTTTTT
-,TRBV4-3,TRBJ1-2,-,CASSRGLSYGYTF,TGCGCCAGCAGCCGGGGGCTCTCTTATGGCTACACCTTC
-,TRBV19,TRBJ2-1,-,CASIASSDGYEQFF,TGTGCCAGTATAGCTAGCAGTGATGGGTATGAGCAGTTCTTC
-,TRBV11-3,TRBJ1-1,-,CASRGANTEAFF,TGTGCCAGCAGGGGGGCGAACACTGAAGCTTTCTTT
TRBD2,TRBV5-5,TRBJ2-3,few,CASAFYATGLAATDTQYF,TGTGCCAGCGCTTTTTACGCTACGGGACTAGCGGCCACAGATACGCAGTATTTT
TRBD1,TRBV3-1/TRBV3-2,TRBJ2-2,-,CASSQMGQAGTGELFF,TGTGCCAGCAGCCAAATGGGACAGGCTGGGACCGGGGAGCTGTTTTTT
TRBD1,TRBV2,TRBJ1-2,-,CASSEEQGAAYGYTF,TGTGCCAGCAGTGAAGAACAGGGGGCCGCCTATGGCTACACCTTC
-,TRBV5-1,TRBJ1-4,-,CASSLGQVGEKLFF,TGCGCCAGCAGCTTGGGGCAGGTCGGCGAAAAACTGTTTTTT
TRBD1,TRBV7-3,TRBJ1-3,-,CASSRGQGTGNTIYF,TGTGCCAGCAGTCGGGGACAGGGGACTGGAAACACCATATATTTT
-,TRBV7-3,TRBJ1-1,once,CASSPDGTEAFF,TGTGCCAGCAGCCCCGACGGGACTGAAGCTTTCTTT
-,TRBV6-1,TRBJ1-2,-,CASSEALTQNGYTF,TGTGCCAGCAGTGAAGCGCTTACCCAGAATGGCTACACCTTC
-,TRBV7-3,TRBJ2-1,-,CASSLMGGQFSYNEQFF,TGTGCCAGCAGCTTAATGGGGGGGCAATTCTCCTACAATGAGCAGTTCTTC
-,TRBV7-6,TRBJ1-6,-,CASSSESRGYNSPLHF,TGTGCCAGCAGCTCGGAAAGCAGGGGTTATAATTCACCCCTCCACTTT
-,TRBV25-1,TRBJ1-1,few,CASSEFGREAFF,TGTGCCAGCAGTGAATTTGGCAGGGAAGCTTTCTTT
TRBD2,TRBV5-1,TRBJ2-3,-,CASSLAGGNGDTQYF,TGCGCCAGCAGCTTGGCGGGGGGGAACGGGGATACGCAGTATTTT
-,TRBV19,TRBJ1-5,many,CASSIGLAVSNQPQHF,TGTGCCAGTAGTATAGGGCTGGCGGTAAGCAATCAGCCCCAGCATTTT
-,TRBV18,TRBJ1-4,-,CASSPPQSSEKLFF,TGTGCCAGCTCACCACCACAGAGTAGTGAAAAACTGTTTTTT
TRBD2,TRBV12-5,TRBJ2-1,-,CASGYSGGDEQFF,TGTGCTAGTGGCTATAGCGGGGGAGATGAGCAGTTCTTC
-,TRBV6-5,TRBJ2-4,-,CASTSRLAKNIQYF,TGTGCCAGCACGTCCCGACTAGCCAAAAACATTCAGTACTTC
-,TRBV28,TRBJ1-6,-,CASRGGYWSYNSPLHF,TGTGCCAGCAGGGGGGGGTATTGGTCCTATAATTCACCCCTCCACTTT
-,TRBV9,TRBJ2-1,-,CASSRGQISSYNEQFF,TGTGCCAGCAGCCGAGGACAGATAAGCTCCTACAATGAGCAGTTCTTC
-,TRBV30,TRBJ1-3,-,CAWSSRGSTFSGNTIYF,TGTGCCTGGAGTAGCAGGGGATCGACCTTCTCTGGAAACACCATATATTTT
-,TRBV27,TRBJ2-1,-,CASSFLIGAKYNEQFF,TGTGCCAGCAGTTTTTTAATAGGGGCAAAATACAATGAGCAGTTCTTC
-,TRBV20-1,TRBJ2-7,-,CSASMAQSYEQYF,TGCAGTGCTAGTATGGCCCAGTCCTACGAGCAGTACTTC
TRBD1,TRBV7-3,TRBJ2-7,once,CASSAQTGGVDEQYF,TGTGCCAGCAGCGCACAAACAGGGGGCGTCGACGAGCAGTACTTC
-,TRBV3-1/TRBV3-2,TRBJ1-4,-,CASSLLVSTNEKLFF,TGTGCCAGCAGCCTCCTTGTGTCAACTAATGAAAAACTGTTTTTT
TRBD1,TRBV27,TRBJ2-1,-,CASSLTGGTNEQFF,TGTGCCAGCAGTCTTACAGGGGGCACAAATGAGCAGTTCTTC
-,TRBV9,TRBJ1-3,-,CASSVAVGSGNTIYF,TGTGCCAGCAGCGTTGCCGTCGGGTCTGGAAACACCATATATTTT
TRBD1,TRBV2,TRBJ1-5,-,CASSDFQGARGYSNQPQHF,TGTGCCAGCAGTGACTTCCAGGGGGCGCGAGGGTATAGCAATCAGCCCCAGCATTTT
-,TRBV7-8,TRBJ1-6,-,CASSPQGNSPLHF,TGTGCCAGCAGCCCGCAGGGTAATTCACCCCTCCACTTT